These T cell receptor beta chains were read from a single sample in a study of cytomegalovirus exposure and HLA in healthy donors. Sequenced by immunoSEQ multiplex PCR; TCRdb stores in-frame clones only, minus some. The repertoire includes tens of thousands of clones, 53% of them detected once, and around 6.2% sits in the top ten. The sequencing input was PBMCs. The origin of the receptors is a woman between 35 and 50 years old in good health and CMV-seropositive. The CDR3 runs from the conserved cysteine through the conserved F or W. The D gene is left open where the match is weak. Clone size is not always given. Where it is, it says once, few, many or a class for expanded clones.

J gene | D gene | V gene | clone size | CDR3 protein | CDR3 DNA
TRBJ2-1 | TRBD1 | TRBV4-1 | - | CASSHYPGQGYNEQFF | TGCGCCAGCAGCCATTATCCGGGACAGGGCTACAATGAGCAGTTCTTC
TRBJ2-3 | TRBD2 | TRBV10-3 | - | CAITAGGSRDTQYF | TGTGCCATCACTGCGGGAGGGAGCCGCGATACGCAGTATTTT
TRBJ2-2 | TRBD1 | TRBV30 | - | CAWSVQGSGELFF | TGTGCCTGGAGTGTACAGGGGTCCGGGGAGCTGTTTTTT
TRBJ1-5 | - | TRBV2 | - | CASSVWGQSNQPQHF | TGTGCCAGCAGTGTATGGGGGCAAAGCAATCAGCCCCAGCATTTT
TRBJ2-1 | TRBD2 | TRBV2 | - | CASSPSGRGGYNEQFF | TGTGCCAGCAGTCCCAGTGGGCGGGGGGGCTACAATGAGCAGTTCTTC
TRBJ2-3 | - | TRBV5-1 | once | CASSLGSGTDTQYF | TGCGCCAGCAGCTTGGGTAGCGGCACAGATACGCAGTATTTT
TRBJ1-1 | - | TRBV5-8 | - | CASSFARSNTEAFF | TGTGCCAGCAGCTTCGCCCGGTCCAACACTGAAGCTTTCTTT
TRBJ2-1 | - | TRBV19 | few | CASSIPSRTANEQFF | TGTGCCAGTAGTATTCCTTCTCGGACAGCTAATGAGCAGTTCTTC
TRBJ2-5 | TRBD1 | TRBV5-1 | - | CASSSRDRDGETQYF | TGCGCCAGCAGCTCTAGGGACAGGGACGGAGAGACCCAGTACTTC
TRBJ1-1 | TRBD1 | TRBV6-5 | - | CVAQGAREAFF | TGTGTCGCGCAGGGGGCGAGAGAAGCTTTCTTT
TRBJ2-7 | - | TRBV9 | - | CASSVGLGSSYEQYF | TGTGCCAGCAGCGTAGGGCTAGGGAGCTCCTACGAGCAGTACTTC
TRBJ1-6 | TRBD1 | TRBV18 | - | CASSLSTGLNSPPHF | TGTGCCAGCTCACTATCGACAGGGTTGAATTCACCCCCCCACTTT
TRBJ1-2 | - | TRBV7-2 | - | CASSKDFGVNYGYTF | TGTGCCAGCAGCAAGGACTTTGGGGTTAACTATGGCTACACCTTC
TRBJ2-7 | - | TRBV28 | - | CASSLLAGAGYEQYF | TGTGCCAGCAGTTTGTTGGCGGGGGCCGGGTACGAGCAGTACTTC
TRBJ1-4 | - | TRBV6-5 | - | CASSYSWGLINEKLFF | TGTGCCAGCAGTTACTCATGGGGGCTAATTAATGAAAAACTGTTTTTT
TRBJ1-6 | - | TRBV7-2 | - | CASGGLGSSPLHF | TGTGCCAGCGGCGGGCTGGGCTCCTCACCCCTCCACTTT
TRBJ1-1 | - | TRBV4-3 | - | CASSPGVTMNTEAFF | TGCGCCAGCAGCCCCGGGGTAACTATGAACACTGAAGCTTTCTTT
TRBJ1-2 | - | TRBV10-3 | - | CAISDDRSFNNYGYTF | TGTGCCATCAGTGACGACAGATCATTCAATAACTATGGCTACACCTTC
TRBJ2-7 | TRBD1 | TRBV5-1 | - | CASSAGTGNGEQYF | TGCGCCAGCAGCGCCGGGACAGGGAATGGCGAGCAGTACTTC
TRBJ2-5 | TRBD1 | TRBV19 | - | CASRKQGSGASETQYF | TGTGCCAGTAGGAAACAGGGGAGTGGGGCTAGCGAGACCCAGTACTTC
TRBJ2-1 | TRBD2 | TRBV2 | few | CASSSSGGNNEQFF | TGTGCCAGCAGTAGTAGCGGGGGGAACAATGAGCAGTTCTTC
TRBJ2-7 | - | TRBV18 | - | CASSSGTTYEQYF | TGTGCCAGCTCATCCGGGACAACCTACGAGCAGTACTTC
TRBJ1-2 | TRBD1 | TRBV6-5 | - | CASSSPGQGSYGYTF | TGTGCCAGCAGTTCGCCGGGACAGGGAAGCTATGGCTACACCTTC
TRBJ1-5 | - | TRBV4-1 | few | CASSQDSLGDQPQHF | TGCGCCAGCAGCCAAGATTCGCTGGGCGACCAGCCCCAGCATTTT
TRBJ2-1 | TRBD2 | TRBV6-4 | medium-sized | CASSDTSGGANEQFF | TGTGCCAGCAGTGACACTAGCGGGGGGGCCAATGAGCAGTTCTTC
TRBJ2-5 | TRBD2 | TRBV15 | - | CATSREGLAETQYF | TGTGCCACCAGCCGAGAGGGACTAGCAGAGACCCAGTACTTC
TRBJ2-7 | TRBD1 | TRBV6-1 | - | CASWTGGYEQYF | TGTGCCAGTTGGACAGGGGGCTACGAGCAGTACTTC
TRBJ2-3 | - | TRBV12-1 | - | CASSFEASGGTDTQYF | TGTGCCAGCAGCTTTGAAGCTAGCGGGGGCACAGATACGCAGTATTTT
TRBJ2-2 | - | TRBV5-3 | few | CARSFTGNTGELFF | TGTGCCAGAAGCTTTACCGGGAACACCGGGGAGCTGTTTTTT
TRBJ2-2 | TRBD2 | TRBV15 | - | CATSRDLPSGGNTGELFF | TGTGCCACCAGCAGAGATTTACCTAGCGGGGGGAACACCGGGGAGCTGTTTTTT
TRBJ1-4 | TRBD1 | TRBV7-2 | - | CASSPNTGGGEKLFF | TGTGCCAGCAGCCCGAATACAGGGGGCGGTGAAAAACTGTTTTTT
TRBJ2-5 | TRBD2 | TRBV11-3 | - | CASSSSSGDPFEETQYF | TGTGCCAGCAGCTCAAGTAGCGGGGACCCTTTCGAGGAGACCCAGTACTTC
TRBJ1-2 | - | TRBV7-8 | - | CASSPPPAGPRNGYTF | TGTGCCAGCAGCCCCCCCCCGGCAGGGCCCCGGAATGGCTACACCTTC
TRBJ1-2 | - | TRBV30 | few | CAWSSGGGYTF | TGTGCCTGGAGTTCGGGGGGTGGCTACACCTTC
TRBJ1-2 | - | TRBV7-9 | few | CASSPTGGTSNYGYTF | TGTGCCAGCAGCCCGACCGGGGGGACCTCCAACTATGGCTACACCTTC
TRBJ2-1 | TRBD2 | TRBV5-8 | - | CASSLGRGDYNEQFF | TGTGCCAGCAGCTTGGGACGGGGGGACTACAATGAGCAGTTCTTC
TRBJ2-5 | - | TRBV5-4 | - | CASSFSGGAETQYF | TGTGCCAGCAGCTTTTCGGGGGGCGCGGAGACCCAGTACTTC
TRBJ1-2 | - | TRBV9 | - | CASSVATGREDGYTF | TGTGCCAGCAGCGTAGCTACCGGTAGGGAGGACGGCTACACCTTC
TRBJ1-1 | TRBD1 | TRBV15 | - | CATSRQGTTGRAFF | TGTGCCACCAGCAGACAGGGCACGACAGGGAGAGCTTTCTTT
TRBJ1-4 | - | TRBV19 | - | CASGRSNEKLFF | TGTGCCAGTGGCAGGTCTAATGAAAAACTGTTTTTT
TRBJ1-5 | - | TRBV10-2 | - | CASSDSRSQPQHF | TGCGCCAGCAGCGATAGCAGAAGTCAGCCCCAGCATTTT
TRBJ1-1 | - | TRBV11-3 | - | CASSRGSMGAGTEAFF | TGTGCCAGCAGCCGAGGGTCAATGGGGGCGGGCACTGAAGCTTTCTTT
TRBJ2-4 | TRBD1 | TRBV5-4 | few | CASSWDRGKNIQYF | TGTGCCAGCAGTTGGGACAGGGGAAAAAACATTCAGTACTTC
TRBJ2-7 | TRBD2 | TRBV10-3 | - | CAISEGVAGLSYEQYF | TGTGCCATCAGTGAAGGGGTAGCGGGGCTATCCTACGAGCAGTACTTC
TRBJ1-1 | TRBD1 | TRBV5-1 | few | CASSFQGEFTEAFF | TGCGCCAGCAGCTTCCAGGGGGAGTTCACTGAAGCTTTCTTT
TRBJ2-2 | TRBD2 | TRBV6-4 | few | CASSEGLAGNGELFF | TGTGCCAGCAGTGAGGGACTAGCGGGGAACGGGGAGCTGTTTTTT
TRBJ2-7 | TRBD2 | TRBV9 | - | CASSALATGEQYF | TGTGCCAGCAGCGCACTAGCGACGGGGGAGCAGTACTTC
TRBJ2-5 | TRBD2 | TRBV5-1 | - | CATGGSGSGETQYF | TGCGCCACCGGGGGGTCAGGTTCAGGAGAGACCCAGTACTTC
TRBJ2-5 | TRBD2 | TRBV14 | - | CASSHSSGQTQYF | TGTGCCAGCAGCCATTCTAGCGGTCAGACCCAGTACTTC
TRBJ2-1 | TRBD2 | TRBV7-2 | - | CASSFVALAGGRGEQFF | TGTGCCAGCAGCTTCGTTGCCTTAGCGGGGGGGCGGGGTGAGCAGTTCTTC
TRBJ1-3 | TRBD1 | TRBV15 | once | CATSREGGNTIYF | TGTGCCACCAGCAGAGAAGGGGGCAACACCATATATTTT
TRBJ1-2 | TRBD1 | TRBV7-9 | - | CASSLSYRGLGYGYTF | TGTGCCAGCAGCTTATCGTACAGGGGGCTAGGCTATGGCTACACCTTC
TRBJ1-2 | - | TRBV19 | - | CASQKGKGSDGYTF | TGTGCCAGCCAGAAGGGGAAGGGATCTGATGGCTACACCTTC
TRBJ2-7 | TRBD1 | TRBV6-6 | - | CASSDRVYPYEQYF | TGTGCCAGCAGTGACAGGGTTTATCCCTACGAGCAGTACTTC
TRBJ2-5 | TRBD2 | TRBV11-1 | once | CASSVAGGETQYF | TGTGCCAGCAGCGTAGCGGGGGGAGAGACCCAGTACTTC